The 10 T cell receptor beta chains given below trace back to one sample, sequenced in a study of spatial heterogeneity in lung cancer. Indicated time point: sample taken at primary tumor resection. No cells were sorted before sequencing. The whole RNA sequenced was extracted from tumor, nontumor lung or frozen PBMC. TCRdb re-called the 5' RACE reads through MiXCR, storing one row per CDR3 protein. The sample yields roughly 91,000 distinct CDR3 sequences, under 25% seen once. This sample comprised PBMCs, obtained at surgery. The source of these receptors is a male donor with early-stage non-small cell lung cancer.

The rearrangement joins TRBV7-3 to TRBJ1-2; unclear D gene. The germline V gene has CDR1 SGHTA and CDR2 FQGTGA. Trimming took off 2 bases at V and 6 bases at J, with 10 bases between the two ends. The CDR3 consists of 13 residues. The CDR3 loop reads CASSLSRQDGYTF. The CDR3 region has the DNA TGTGCCAGCAGCTTATCCCGGCAGGATGGCTACACCTTC.

This clonotype was recorded many times. The chain links TRBV6-2 or TRBV6-3 to TRBJ2-1, with 8 positions matching TRBD2. With 2 bases clipped from V and 7 bases from J, the junction kept 13 bases outside the gene matches. This CDR3 contains 17 residues. Per germline, CDR1 MNHEY and CDR2 SVGEGT. The chain's CDR3 is CASSYPLSGGPDNEQFF. CDR3 coding DNA: TGTGCCAGCAGTTACCCGTTAAGCGGGGGTCCCGATAATGAGCAGTTCTTC.

V is TRBV20-1 and J is TRBJ2-5; TRBD2 aligns across 9 bases. The J segment lost 6 bases and the V segment lost 0 bases, leaving 8 bases of the junction unmatched. Germline assignment: CDR1 DFQATT and CDR2 SNEGSKA (reference sequence). This CDR3 is 15 amino acids long. The DNA of the CDR3 is TGCAGTGCTAGAGATAGTGGGCTAGCGGGGCAGACCCAGTACTTC. It encodes CSARDSGLAGQTQYF.

The chain recombines TRBV11-2 with TRBJ2-2, with D possibly being TRBD1 (6 bases). The V gene's germline CDR1 is SGHAT and CDR2 FQNNGV. V dropped 10 bases and J dropped 1 base, with 13 bases sitting between them. There are 14 residues in the CDR3. The CDR3 DNA reads as TGTGCCACCCGAACAGGGATGAACACCGGGGAGCTGTTTTTT. Its protein is CATRTGMNTGELFF. The variable domain in full, with the rest retrieved from reference TRBV11-2 and TRBJ2-2, is EAGVAQSPRYKIIEKRQSVAFWCNPISGHATLYWYQQILGQGPKLLIQFQNNGVVDDSQLPKDRFSAERLKGVDSTLKIQPAKLEDSAVYLCATRTGMNTGELFFGEGSRLTVL.

Ten or more counts support this clonotype. The J gene is TRBJ1-6, the V gene TRBV7-2, with TRBD1 identical over 7 bases. Germline V gene data show CDR1 as SGHTA and CDR2 as FQGNSA. The CDR3 is 17 amino acids. V lost 3 bases, J lost 6 bases, and 11 bases stayed unmatched. The chain's CDR3 is CASSFFITPGGNSPLHF. The CDR3, as DNA: TGTGCCAGCAGCTTCTTTATAACACCAGGGGGTAATTCACCCCTCCACTTT.

This clonotype was counted only a few times. At one end the junction does not follow the germline gene, possibly because of a read error. The chain employs TRBV12-3 or TRBV12-4 and TRBJ2-1, with D perhaps matching TRBD2 (6 bases). The CDR3 covers 12 residues. CDR3 in amino acids: CASSLGPGGSLF. CDR3 DNA sequence: TGTGCCAGCAGTTTGGGACCCGGGGGTTCGCTCTTC.

This clonotype was recorded a few times. The V and J genes are TRBV6-2 or TRBV6-3 and TRBJ1-2; weak D call: TRBD1 (5 bases). Germline CDR1 and CDR2: MNHEY and SVGEGT. Trimming left V 5 bases short and J 4 bases short, with 23 bases between. The CDR3 is made up of 17 amino acids. The CDR3 nucleotides read TGTGCCAGCAGTCTCTCCCGGCATCAGACGCAGGGCTATGGCTACACCTTC. It codes for CASSLSRHQTQGYGYTF.

This clonotype was picked up a small number of times. The chain carries TRBV5-1 and TRBJ1-1; the D is unclear. CDR1 is SGHRS, CDR2 YFSETQ, per germline. The CDR3 has 15 amino acids. V lost 0 bases, J lost 0 bases, and 9 bases lay in between. In DNA, the CDR3 is TGCGCCAGCAGCTTGGTAGATGGAATGAACACTGAAGCTTTCTTT. It is translated as CASSLVDGMNTEAFF.

The chain recombines TRBV5-1 with TRBJ2-7; tentatively, D is TRBD2 (6 bases). Looked up from germline, CDR1 is SGHRS and CDR2 is YFSETQ. V dropped 0 bases and J dropped 3 bases, with 13 bases sitting between them. The CDR3 is 15 residues long. The CDR3 sequence is CASSLAASAFYEQYF. The CDR3 DNA reads as TGCGCCAGCAGCTTGGCGGCTAGCGCATTCTACGAGCAGTACTTC.

This clonotype has only a few counts. This chain uses TRBV5-1 with TRBJ1-2; 9 nucleotides match TRBD1. J lost 7 bases, V lost 7 bases, and 8 bases had no gene match. Germline V lookup: CDR1 SGHRS, CDR2 YFSETQ. The CDR3 has 13 amino acids. For the CDR3, the DNA is TGCGCCAGCGGACGGGACAGGGACCGTGGCTACACCTTC. Its translation: CASGRDRDRGYTF.